The 13 T cell receptor beta chains in this list originate from one sample, sequenced in a study of vaccination and CD4 T cells after COVID-19. Documented treatment: roughly 10-day PBMC culture with coronavirus spike peptide pools or control peptides (ViraFEST assay). An Oncomine TCR Beta short-read assay was used to sequence the DNA from cultured CD4+ T cells. Using its own MiXCR run on the PCR reads, TCRdb lists one record per CDR3 protein. Of about 3,300 distinct CDR3 sequences listed, around 54% were seen once; the top ten hold about 20%. No antigen has been assigned to these receptors. The sample consisted of CD4+ T cells from blood, cultured in vitro. The receptor set was obtained from a human donor who had recovered from COVID-19.

The chain carries TRBV7-2 and TRBJ2-5; D remains unclear. This CDR3 has 12 residues. Per the germline V gene, CDR1 is SGHTA and CDR2 is FQGNSA. The V and J ends lost 5 bases and 1 base respectively, with 5 bases between them. CDR3 DNA: TGTGCCAGCAGCCGGGCCCAAGAGACCCAGTACTTC. This codes for CASSRAQETQYF.

This chain's CDR3 is CASSPSPPSSNQPQHF. The CDR3 nucleotides are TGTGCCAGCTCACCATCCCCCCCGAGTAGCAATCAGCCCCAGCATTTT. The chain uses TRBV18 and TRBJ1-5; no clear D. V was pared by 2 bases and J by 0 bases, with 11 bases between. The CDR3 is made up of 16 amino acids. Germline CDR1 and CDR2: KGHSH and LQKENI.

The count of this clonotype is one. This sequence joins TRBV7-9 and TRBJ1-4, with unresolved D. Germline-derived CDR1 and CDR2 are SEHNR and FQNEAQ (reference sequence). CDR3 length equals 13 residues. Trimming cost V 1 base and J 7 bases, with 7 bases left between them. DNA for the CDR3: TGTGCCAGCAGCTTAGGAGGACGTGAAAAACTGTTTTTT. Protein: CASSLGGREKLFF. Based on the CDR3 plus reference TRBV7-9 and TRBJ1-4, the full variable domain is DTGVSQNPRHKITKRGQNVTFRCDPISEHNRLYWYRQTLGQGPEFLTYFQNEAQLEKSRLLSDRFSAERPKGSFSTLEIQRTEQGDSAMYLCASSLGGREKLFFGSGTQLSVL.

This sequence joins TRBV27 and TRBJ1-1; no firm D call. Trimming removed 3 bases at V and 1 base at J, with 12 bases between. This CDR3 comprises 15 residues. Looked up from germline, CDR1 is MNHEY and CDR2 is SMNVEV (reference sequence). CDR3 DNA sequence: TGTGCCAGCAGTTTTTCCTGGGCCTCGAACACTGAAGCTTTCTTT. As protein: CASSFSWASNTEAFF.

By share, this clonotype ranks as medium-sized. The V call is TRBV5-4, the J call TRBJ1-1, with 9 positions matching TRBD1. The CDR3 is 15 residues long. CDR1 is SGHNT and CDR2 is YYREEE in the germline V gene (reference sequence). J was trimmed by 6 bases and V by 3 bases; bases with no gene match: 9. CDR3 in DNA: TGTGCCAGCAGCTATCCCGGGACAGGGATCGCTGAAGCTTTCTTT. Its translation is CASSYPGTGIAEAFF.

This clonotype is judged hyperexpanded. The gene calls are TRBV6-1 and TRBJ1-6; D gene ambiguous. This CDR3 is 16 amino acids long. Germline CDR1 is MNHNS and CDR2 is SASEGT. The germline V and J ends were trimmed by 1 base and 9 bases, with 16 bases remaining between them. The CDR3 loop reads CASSEGSWDIRSPLHF. Here the CDR3 DNA reads TGTGCCAGCAGTGAAGGGAGTTGGGATATTCGTTCACCCCTCCACTTT.

The J gene is TRBJ2-7, the V gene TRBV6-1; D ambiguous. The CDR3 is 14 amino acids. Germline V CDR1 and CDR2: MNHNS, SASEGT. The ends were cut back, 0 bases at V and 4 bases at J, with 10 bases in the middle. As DNA, the CDR3 is TGTGCCAGCAGTGAAGCGACGGGCTGGTACGAGCAGTACTTC. It codes for CASSEATGWYEQYF.

This clonotype was recorded once. A read error is likely, as this CDR3 ends without the conserved phenylalanine or tryptophan. The chain has TRBV6-2 or TRBV6-3 and TRBJ1-2; weak D call: TRBD1 (5 bases). V lost 7 bases, J lost 5 bases, and 23 bases lay in between. The CDR3 has 16 residues. Germline V lookup: CDR1 MNHEY, CDR2 SVGEGT. CDR3 bases: TGTGCCAGCACCCCGATGACTGTGGGGCGAGGATATGGCTACACCCTC. It translates to CASTPMTVGRGYGYTL.

This chain uses TRBV9 with TRBJ2-3; TRBD1 is a possible D gene (7 bases). The germline V and J ends were trimmed by 4 bases and 4 bases, with 16 bases remaining between them. Per the germline V gene, CDR1 is SGDLS and CDR2 is YYNGEE. The CDR3 sequence is 15 residues long. CDR3 nucleotide sequence: TGTGCCAGCAGCAGACAGGGTGGGGGGCCAGATACGCAGTATTTT. The encoded protein is CASSRQGGGPDTQYF.

This clonotype is judged large (0.1 to 1%). The V call is TRBV15, the J call TRBJ1-2, with D perhaps TRBD1 (5 bases). The V gene's germline CDR1 is LNHNV and CDR2 YYDKDF (reference sequence). Between the trimmed V and J ends, which lost 3 bases and 8 bases, there was a span of 16 bases. This CDR3 spans 14 amino acids. Here the CDR3 DNA reads TGTGCCACCAGCAGTAGGGGAGGTTCGCTCGGCTACACCTTC. Protein sequence: CATSSRGGSLGYTF. The whole variable domain, filled in from reference TRBV15 and TRBJ1-2, reads DAMVIQNPRYQVTQFGKPVTLSCSQTLNHNVMYWYQQKSSQAPKLLFHYYDKDFNNEADTPDNFQSRRPNTSFCFLDIRSPGLGDTAMYLCATSSRGGSLGYTFGSGTRLTVV.

The V gene is TRBV27, the J gene TRBJ1-4, with no clear D. This CDR3 has 13 amino acids. V was trimmed by 3 bases and J by 5 bases, leaving 7 bases between them. Germline CDR1 and CDR2: MNHEY and SMNVEV (reference sequence). The CDR3 bases are TGTGCCAGCAGTTTGTTAGCAAATGAAAAACTGTTTTTT. It encodes CASSLLANEKLFF.

The CDR3 spells CAWIGSVSTMNTEAFF. CDR3 coding DNA: TGTGCCTGGATTGGGTCGGTCAGTACCATGAACACTGAAGCTTTCTTT. The chain carries TRBV30 and TRBJ1-1; D is ambiguous. Trimming took off 4 bases at V and 0 bases at J, with 18 bases between the two ends. Per germline, CDR1 GTSNPN and CDR2 SVGIG (reference sequence). This CDR3 has 16 amino acids. The whole variable domain, remainder taken from reference TRBV30 and TRBJ1-1, is SQTIHQWPATLVQPVGSPLSLECTVEGTSNPNLYWYRQAAGRGLQLLFYSVGIGQISSEVPQNLSASRPQDRQFILSSKKLLLSDSGFYLCAWIGSVSTMNTEAFFGQGTRLTVV.

The CDR3 DNA reads as TGTGCCAGCAGCGCGGGTCTAGGTAATTCACCCCTCCACTTT. It yields the protein CASSAGLGNSPLHF. V usage is TRBV9 and J usage is TRBJ1-6, with no clear D. V shed 3 bases and J shed 6 bases, with 10 bases lying between them. Germline V gene sequence: CDR1 SGDLS, CDR2 YYNGEE. The CDR3 runs to 14 residues.